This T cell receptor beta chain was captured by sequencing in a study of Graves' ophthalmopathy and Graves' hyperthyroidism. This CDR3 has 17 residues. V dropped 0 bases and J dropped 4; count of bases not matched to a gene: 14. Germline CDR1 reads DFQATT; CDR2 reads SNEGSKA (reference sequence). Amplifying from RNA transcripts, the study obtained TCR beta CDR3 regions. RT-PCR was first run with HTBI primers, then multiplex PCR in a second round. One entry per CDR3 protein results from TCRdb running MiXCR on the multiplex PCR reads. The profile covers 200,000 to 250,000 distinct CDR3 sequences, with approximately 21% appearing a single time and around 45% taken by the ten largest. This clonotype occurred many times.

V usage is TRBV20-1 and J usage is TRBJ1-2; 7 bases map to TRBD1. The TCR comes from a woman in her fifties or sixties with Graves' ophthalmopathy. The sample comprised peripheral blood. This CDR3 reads CSARDRWRGRVSYGYTF. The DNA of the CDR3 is TGCAGTGCTAGAGATCGATGGAGGGGGCGCGTTAGCTATGGCTACACCTTC.